This T cell receptor (beta chain) was retrieved from a study of blood T cell repertoires in COVID-19. Study background: Samples representing acute and convalescent COVID-19 were sourced from the United States, Italy and Spain. T cells, B-cell-depleted T cells, or PBMCs provided the cDNA or gDNA that served as material.

V shed 5 bases and J shed 7 bases, with 26 bases lying between them. Germline lookup yields CDR1 SGHTA and CDR2 FQGNSA. The CDR3 consists of 17 residues. In the study's own analysis: Amplification with reference gene primers provided the estimates of nucleated cell counts. Assay used: immunoSEQ multiplex PCR; TCRdb lists only in-frame clones, some missing. D and trimming come from the DNA, and the V and J calls and clone size come from that table. The top ten hold 2% to 2.5% of the sample, which has around 140,000 clones, about 90% seen once. This receptor was obtained from a man aged 50-60 years with active COVID-19. The gene calls are TRBV7-2 and TRBJ2-5, with no clear D. Sequencing was done on a sample of peripheral blood. The CDR3 reads CASSPRSPGLTLATQYF. CDR3 in DNA: TGTGCCAGCAGCCCTAGGAGCCCTGGCCTGACCTTGGCGACCCAGTACTTC.